The sequence of this T cell receptor beta chain was determined in a study of cytotoxic CD8 clonotypes in ibrutinib-treated CLL. Turning to the study itself: Responses: about 25 partial, 2 complete; after median around 70 months, around 14 stayed remitted, around twelve progressed. Timing of response sample collection was a median approximately twelve months after treatment start, with a range of 6 to 36. Study-wide findings and caveats: Sustained-remission and progressing patients were not sampled at matched times.

Concerning this clone itself: Its antigen is unidentified. Other DNA variants within this sample encode the same CDR3.

The CDR3 runs to 15 residues. V lost 0 bases to trimming and J lost 1 base, with 6 bases between them. Germline V lookup: CDR1 SGHDN, CDR2 FVKESK. This table comes from immunoSEQ multiplex PCR, and its TCRdb copy is limited to in-frame clones, with some not included. The sample carries over 100,000 clones, 70% to 90% recorded once. Sequenced material: PBMCs, taken after 24 months of ibrutinib treatment. The chain joins TRBV14 to TRBJ2-2; no clear D gene. This receptor was obtained from a human donor with chronic lymphocytic leukemia. CDR3 loop: CASSQELGNTGELFF. The DNA for the CDR3 is TGTGCCAGCAGCCAAGAGTTAGGGAACACCGGGGAGCTGTTTTTT.